The rows below give T cell receptor beta chains drawn from one sample of a study of vaccination and CD4 T cells after COVID-19. TCRdb redid the calling of the PCR reads with MiXCR, one entry per CDR3 protein. Of about 15,000 distinct CDR3 sequences in the sample, 55% are singletons; the top ten hold approximately 15%. For these receptors, no antigen is known. Sequenced material: CD4+ T cells from blood, cultured in vitro. Source of these receptors: a human donor who had recovered from COVID-19. Both conserved end residues are part of each CDR3. The D gene is left open where the match is weak. Not every row has a clone size; where given, it reads once, few, many or a size class.

cdr3_nt cdr3_aa clone_size v_call d_call j_call
TGCAGTGCTAGAGATCCCCTAGCGGGAGACACAGATACGCAGTATTTT CSARDPLAGDTDTQYF - TRBV20-1 TRBD2 TRBJ2-3
TGTGCCAGCAAATCCGATTGGGGGACCCAGTACTTC CASKSDWGTQYF - TRBV3-1 - TRBJ2-5
TGTGCCAGCAGCTTTGGATCGGGGAATCAGCCCCAGCATTTT CASSFGSGNQPQHF once TRBV7-9 - TRBJ1-5
TGTGCCAGCAGTGAAACTGGCGCGGGTCCGGAGACCCAGTACTTC CASSETGAGPETQYF few TRBV2 - TRBJ2-5
TGTGCCAGCTCGGAGGGGAGCACAGATACGCAGTATTTT CASSEGSTDTQYF - TRBV18 - TRBJ2-3
TGTGCCAGCAGCTTACCCCGACTAGTTTTGGGCGAGCAGTACTTC CASSLPRLVLGEQYF few TRBV7-8 - TRBJ2-7
TGCAGCGTTGAAGGTCGTAGGGGGGGAAGCACTGAAGCTTTCTTT CSVEGRRGGSTEAFF - TRBV29-1 - TRBJ1-1
TGTGCCAGCAGAGAGGGGACTATCTATGGCTACACCTTC CASREGTIYGYTF few TRBV28 - TRBJ1-2
TGCAGTGCTAGAGATCGTTCACACAACAATCAGCCCCAGCATTTT CSARDRSHNNQPQHF - TRBV20-1 - TRBJ1-5
TGCAGTGCTGGTCAGTATGGCTACACCTTC CSAGQYGYTF few TRBV20-1 - TRBJ1-2
TGTGCCAGTGGGACTAGCGGTAGCACAGATACGCAGTATTTT CASGTSGSTDTQYF - TRBV19 TRBD2 TRBJ2-3
TGTGCCAGCAGTCGCGGGAATAACTATGGCTACACCTTC CASSRGNNYGYTF - TRBV6-1 - TRBJ1-2
TGTGCCAGCAGTGGACGGACTAGCGGGAGAATATACGAGCAGTACTTC CASSGRTSGRIYEQYF - TRBV6-1 TRBD2 TRBJ2-7
TGTGCCAGCAGTTACTCTGGTAGAGACTATGGCTACACCTTC CASSYSGRDYGYTF - TRBV6-5 - TRBJ1-2
TGTGCCAGCAGCTCAAGCGGGTTGAGCTCCTACGAGCAGTACTTC CASSSSGLSSYEQYF - TRBV7-2 - TRBJ2-7
TGTGCCAGCAGCCAACAGGGGGCGGTGAATGAGCAGTTCTTC CASSQQGAVNEQFF - TRBV7-9 TRBD1 TRBJ2-1
TGTGCCACCGGGCTAGGGGATACGCAGTATTTT CATGLGDTQYF - TRBV24-1 - TRBJ2-3
TGTGCCTGGAGTTTGACAGGGGGCGATCAGCCCCAGCATTTT CAWSLTGGDQPQHF - TRBV30 TRBD1 TRBJ1-5
TGTGCCATCCACCGGGACAGGGCCACAGATACGCAGTATTTT CAIHRDRATDTQYF - TRBV10-3 TRBD1 TRBJ2-3
TGCAGTGCTCTAAGGGTTGGAGGCTACGAGCAGTACTTC CSALRVGGYEQYF - TRBV20-1 - TRBJ2-7
TGTGCCACCAGCTTAGAGAACGCCCTGACAGGGACTCAAGAGACCCAGTACTTC CATSLENALTGTQETQYF - TRBV15 - TRBJ2-5
TGTGCCAGCAGTCGTGGGACGGAAGCTAACTATGGCTACACCTTC CASSRGTEANYGYTF few TRBV6-1 - TRBJ1-2
TGTGCCAGCAGTTACTCGCAGCGGTCCTCCTATAATTCACCCCTCCACTTT CASSYSQRSSYNSPLHF few TRBV6-5 - TRBJ1-6
TGCGCCAGCAGCCGAAGCGGGAGGGCCCGGACAGATACGCAGTATTTT CASSRSGRARTDTQYF - TRBV5-1 TRBD2 TRBJ2-3